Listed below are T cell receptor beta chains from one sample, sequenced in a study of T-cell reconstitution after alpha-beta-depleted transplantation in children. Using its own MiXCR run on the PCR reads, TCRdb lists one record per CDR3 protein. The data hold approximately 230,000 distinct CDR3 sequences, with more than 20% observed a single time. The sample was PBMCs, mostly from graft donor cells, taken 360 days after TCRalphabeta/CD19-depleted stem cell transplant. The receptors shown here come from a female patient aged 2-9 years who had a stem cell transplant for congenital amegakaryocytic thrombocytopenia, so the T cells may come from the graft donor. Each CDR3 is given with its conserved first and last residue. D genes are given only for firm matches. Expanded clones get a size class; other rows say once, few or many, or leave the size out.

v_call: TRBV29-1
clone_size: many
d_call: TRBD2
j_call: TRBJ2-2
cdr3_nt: TGCAGCGTTGTTGAAGCGGGAAAAAACACCGGGGAGCTGTTTTTT
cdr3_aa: CSVVEAGKNTGELFF

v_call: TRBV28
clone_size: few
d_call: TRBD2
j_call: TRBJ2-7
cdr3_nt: TGTGCCAGCAATCATATAGCGGGAGTCTCCTACGAGCAGTACTTC
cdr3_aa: CASNHIAGVSYEQYF

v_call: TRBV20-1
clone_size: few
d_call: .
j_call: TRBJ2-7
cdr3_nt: TGCAGTGCCTTCCTCGGCGGGGGCCCCTACGAGCAGTACTTC
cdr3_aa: CSAFLGGGPYEQYF

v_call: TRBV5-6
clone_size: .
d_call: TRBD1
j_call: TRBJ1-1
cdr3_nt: TGTGCCAGCAGCGCGGGACAGAGTAACACTGAAGCTTTCTTT
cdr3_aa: CASSAGQSNTEAFF

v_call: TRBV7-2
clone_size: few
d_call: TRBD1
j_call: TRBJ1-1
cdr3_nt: TGTGCCAGCAGCCCCGGGGGACAGAAGAACACTGAAGCTTTCTTT
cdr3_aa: CASSPGGQKNTEAFF

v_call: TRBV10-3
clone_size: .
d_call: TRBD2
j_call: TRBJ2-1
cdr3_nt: TGTGCCACCCGAGAGAGTAGCGGGAGCTCCTACAATGAGCAGTTCTTC
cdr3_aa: CATRESSGSSYNEQFF

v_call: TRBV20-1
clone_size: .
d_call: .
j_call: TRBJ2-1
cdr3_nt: TGCAGTGCGGAGACGCACAATGAGCAGTTCTTC
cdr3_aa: CSAETHNEQFF

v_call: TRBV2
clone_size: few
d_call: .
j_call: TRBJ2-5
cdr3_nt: TGTGCCAGCAGGAGCTCGTTTCTCGAGACCCAGTACTTC
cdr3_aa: CASRSSFLETQYF

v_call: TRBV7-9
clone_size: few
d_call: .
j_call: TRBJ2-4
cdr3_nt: TGTGCCAGCAGCTTAGTTTGGAGGGGCGACATTCAGTACTTC
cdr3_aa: CASSLVWRGDIQYF

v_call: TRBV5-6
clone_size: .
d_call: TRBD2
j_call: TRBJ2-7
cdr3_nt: TGTGCCAGCAGCTTGGCAGACGGGGGAGCGGGAGGGCCTGTCTACGAGCAGTACTTC
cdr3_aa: CASSLADGGAGGPVYEQYF

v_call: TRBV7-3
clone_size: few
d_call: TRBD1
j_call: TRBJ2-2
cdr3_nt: TGTGCCAGCAGCCGGGACCCGGGACAGTTTAACACCGGGGAGCTGTTTTTT
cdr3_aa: CASSRDPGQFNTGELFF

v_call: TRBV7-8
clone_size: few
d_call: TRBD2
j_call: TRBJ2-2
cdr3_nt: TGTGCCAGCAGCCCCCGGACTAGCGCAAACACCGGGGAGCTGTTTTTT
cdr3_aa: CASSPRTSANTGELFF

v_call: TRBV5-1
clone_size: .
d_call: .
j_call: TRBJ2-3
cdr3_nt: TGCGCCAGCAGCCCCCGACTTGCAGATACGCAGTATTTT
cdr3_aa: CASSPRLADTQYF

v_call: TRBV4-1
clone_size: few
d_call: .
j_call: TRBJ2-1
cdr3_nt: TGCGCCAGCAGCCAATTGGTTGCTAGTCTTTCTGTTTTGACTCTTGAGCAGTTCTTC
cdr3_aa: CASSQLVASLSVLTLEQFF

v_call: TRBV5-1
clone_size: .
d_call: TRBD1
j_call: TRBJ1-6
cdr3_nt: TGCGCCAGCAACTGGGACAGGGTACCCGCCCTCCACTTT
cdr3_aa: CASNWDRVPALHF

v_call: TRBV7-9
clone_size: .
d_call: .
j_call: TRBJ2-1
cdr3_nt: TGTGCCAGCAGCTTAGTTCCGGGGTGGGGTGAGCAGTTCTTC
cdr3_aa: CASSLVPGWGEQFF

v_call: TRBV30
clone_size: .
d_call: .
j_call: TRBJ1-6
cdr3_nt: TGTGCCTGGAGTGTAAGGTCGAATGGTTCACCCCTCCACTTT
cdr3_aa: CAWSVRSNGSPLHF

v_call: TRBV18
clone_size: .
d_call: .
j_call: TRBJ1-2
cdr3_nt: TGTGCCAGCTCACCAAGCGGGGATGGCTACACCTTC
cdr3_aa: CASSPSGDGYTF

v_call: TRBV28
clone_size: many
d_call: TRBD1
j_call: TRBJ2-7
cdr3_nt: TGTGCCAGCACTCCTAAAGGGCAGGGGGCGCTTGAGCAGTACTTC
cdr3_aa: CASTPKGQGALEQYF

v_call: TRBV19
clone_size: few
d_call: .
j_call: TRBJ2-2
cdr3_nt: TGTGCCAGTAGTCTGAGCTACACCGGGGAGCTGTTTTTT
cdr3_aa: CASSLSYTGELFF

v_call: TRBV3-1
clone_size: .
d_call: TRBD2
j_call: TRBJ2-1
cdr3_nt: TGTGCCATCCCGGGACTAGGGGGTGAGCAGTTCTTC
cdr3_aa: CAIPGLGGEQFF

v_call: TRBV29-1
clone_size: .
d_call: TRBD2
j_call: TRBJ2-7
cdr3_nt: TGCAGCGTTGAGTCAGCGGGAACCTACGAGCAGTACTTC
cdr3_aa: CSVESAGTYEQYF

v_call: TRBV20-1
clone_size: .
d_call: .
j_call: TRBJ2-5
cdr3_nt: TGCAGTGCTAGAGGCGGACTGACACAAGAGACCCAGTACTTC
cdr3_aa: CSARGGLTQETQYF

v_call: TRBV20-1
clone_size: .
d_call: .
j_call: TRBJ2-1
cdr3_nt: TGCAGTGCTAGAGGGGATCCCTTATCCTACAATGAGCAGTTCTTC
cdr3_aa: CSARGDPLSYNEQFF

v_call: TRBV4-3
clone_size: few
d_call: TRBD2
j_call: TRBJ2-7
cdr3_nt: TGCGCCAGCAGCCAAGAAACTAGCGGGATCTACGGGAGCTCCTACGAGCAGTACTTC
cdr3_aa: CASSQETSGIYGSSYEQYF

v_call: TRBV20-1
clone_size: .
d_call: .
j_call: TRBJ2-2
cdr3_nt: TGCAGTGCTAGAGATTTGGGGCTGTATAGCACCGGGGAGCTGTTTTTT
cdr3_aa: CSARDLGLYSTGELFF

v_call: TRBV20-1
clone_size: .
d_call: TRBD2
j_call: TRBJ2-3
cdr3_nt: TGCAGTGCTAGGGGGACTGGTGGGGGGGAAACGCAGTATTTT
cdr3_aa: CSARGTGGGETQYF

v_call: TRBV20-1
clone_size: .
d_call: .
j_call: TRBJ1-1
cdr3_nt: TGCAGTGCTAGAGATGGCAGGGTGCCTGAAGCTTTCTTT
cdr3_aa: CSARDGRVPEAFF

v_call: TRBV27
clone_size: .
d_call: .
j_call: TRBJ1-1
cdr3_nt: TGTGCCAGCAGTCCTAGGGCCACAGTGAACACTGAAGCTTTCTTT
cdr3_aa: CASSPRATVNTEAFF

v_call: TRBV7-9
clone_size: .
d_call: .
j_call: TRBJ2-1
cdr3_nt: TGTGCCACCGAGGGGGGGCAGTGGTACAATGAGCAGTTCTTC
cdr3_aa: CATEGGQWYNEQFF

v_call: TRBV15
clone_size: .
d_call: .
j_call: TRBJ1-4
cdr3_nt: TGTGCCACCAGCAGAGACCGCAGTCCAACTAATGAAAAACTGTTTTTT
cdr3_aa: CATSRDRSPTNEKLFF

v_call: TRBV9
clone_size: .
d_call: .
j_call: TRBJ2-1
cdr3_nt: TGTGCCAGCAGCGGCGATATGGGGGTAAGGTACAATGAGCAGTTCTTC
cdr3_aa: CASSGDMGVRYNEQFF

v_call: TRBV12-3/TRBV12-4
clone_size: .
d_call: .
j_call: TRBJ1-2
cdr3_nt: TGTACCCGCAGTTTACATTCGGCGGACCGCGGCATTAACTATGGCTACACCTTC
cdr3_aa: CTRSLHSADRGINYGYTF

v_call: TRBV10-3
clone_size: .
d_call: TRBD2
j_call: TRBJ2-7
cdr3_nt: TGTGCCATCAGTCGCAGCGGGGGGGACGCCTACGAGCAGTACTTC
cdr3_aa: CAISRSGGDAYEQYF

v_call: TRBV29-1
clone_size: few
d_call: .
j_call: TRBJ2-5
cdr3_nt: TGCAGCGTTTTGTACCTGGAAGAGACCCAGTACTTC
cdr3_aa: CSVLYLEETQYF

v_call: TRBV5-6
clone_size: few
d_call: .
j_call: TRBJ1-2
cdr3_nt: TGTGCCAGCAGCTTTGTTCCGGGACGGGCGGGCTATGGCTACACCTTC
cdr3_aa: CASSFVPGRAGYGYTF